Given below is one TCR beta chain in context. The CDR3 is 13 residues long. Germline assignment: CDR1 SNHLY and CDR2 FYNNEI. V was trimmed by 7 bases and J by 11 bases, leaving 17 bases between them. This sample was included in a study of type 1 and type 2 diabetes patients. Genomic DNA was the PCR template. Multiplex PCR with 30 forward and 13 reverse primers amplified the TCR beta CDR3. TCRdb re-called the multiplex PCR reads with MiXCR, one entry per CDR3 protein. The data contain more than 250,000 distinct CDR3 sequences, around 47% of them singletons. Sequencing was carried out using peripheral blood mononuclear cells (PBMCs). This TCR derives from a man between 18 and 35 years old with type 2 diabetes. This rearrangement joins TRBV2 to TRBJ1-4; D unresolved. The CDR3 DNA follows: TGTGCCAGCACCGACCCCCTGGTAGACAAACTGTTTTTT. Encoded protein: CASTDPLVDKLFF.